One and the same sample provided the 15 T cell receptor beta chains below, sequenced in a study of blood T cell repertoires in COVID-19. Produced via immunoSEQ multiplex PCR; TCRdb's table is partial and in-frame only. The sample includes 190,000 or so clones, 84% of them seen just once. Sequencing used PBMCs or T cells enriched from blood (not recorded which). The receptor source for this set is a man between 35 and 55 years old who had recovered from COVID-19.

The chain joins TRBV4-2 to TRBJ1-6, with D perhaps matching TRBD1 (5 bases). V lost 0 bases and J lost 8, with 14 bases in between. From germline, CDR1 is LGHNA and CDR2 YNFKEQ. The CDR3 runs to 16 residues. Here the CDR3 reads CASSQDGGTDHSPLHF. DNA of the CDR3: TGTGCCAGCAGCCAAGATGGGGGGACGGACCATTCACCCCTCCACTTT.

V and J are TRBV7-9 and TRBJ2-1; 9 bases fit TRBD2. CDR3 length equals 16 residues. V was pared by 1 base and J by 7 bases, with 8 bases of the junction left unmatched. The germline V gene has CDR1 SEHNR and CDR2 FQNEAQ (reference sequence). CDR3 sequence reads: CASSLGTAGGRNEQFF. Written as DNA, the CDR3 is TGTGCCAGCAGCTTAGGTACAGCGGGGGGTAGGAATGAGCAGTTCTTC.

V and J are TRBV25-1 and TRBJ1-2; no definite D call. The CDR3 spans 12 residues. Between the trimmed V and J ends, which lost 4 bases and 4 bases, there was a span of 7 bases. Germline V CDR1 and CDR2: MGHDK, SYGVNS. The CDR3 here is CASSGRIYGYTF. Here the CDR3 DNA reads TGTGCCAGCAGTGGGCGGATCTATGGCTACACCTTC.

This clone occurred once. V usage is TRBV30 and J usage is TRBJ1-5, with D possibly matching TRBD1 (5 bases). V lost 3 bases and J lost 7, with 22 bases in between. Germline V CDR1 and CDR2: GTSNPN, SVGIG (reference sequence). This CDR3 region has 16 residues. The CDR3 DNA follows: TGTGCCTGGAGCGCCGCGGGGGGGAGAGCAAGGCAGCCCCAGCATTTT. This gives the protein CAWSAAGGRARQPQHF.

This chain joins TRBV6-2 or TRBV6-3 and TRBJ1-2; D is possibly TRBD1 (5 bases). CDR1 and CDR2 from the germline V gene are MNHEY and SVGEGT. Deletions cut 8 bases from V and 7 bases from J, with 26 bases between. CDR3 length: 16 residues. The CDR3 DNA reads TGTGCCAGCGGCCCCCATCCTCAGGGCAGACGTCCTGGCTACACCTTC. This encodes CASGPHPQGRRPGYTF.

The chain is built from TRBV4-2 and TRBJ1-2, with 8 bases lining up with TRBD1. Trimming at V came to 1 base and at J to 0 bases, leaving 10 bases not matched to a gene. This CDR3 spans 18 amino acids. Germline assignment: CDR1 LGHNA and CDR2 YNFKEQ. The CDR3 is CASSQVAQGEKANYGYTF. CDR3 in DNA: TGTGCCAGCAGCCAAGTGGCACAGGGGGAGAAAGCTAACTATGGCTACACCTTC.

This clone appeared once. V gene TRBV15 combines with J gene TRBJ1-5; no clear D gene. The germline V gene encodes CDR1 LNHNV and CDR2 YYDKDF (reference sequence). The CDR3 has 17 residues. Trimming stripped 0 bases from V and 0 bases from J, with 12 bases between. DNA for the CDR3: TGTGCCACCAGCAGAGAGCGCGCACAGATTAGCAATCAGCCCCAGCATTTT. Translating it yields CATSRERAQISNQPQHF.

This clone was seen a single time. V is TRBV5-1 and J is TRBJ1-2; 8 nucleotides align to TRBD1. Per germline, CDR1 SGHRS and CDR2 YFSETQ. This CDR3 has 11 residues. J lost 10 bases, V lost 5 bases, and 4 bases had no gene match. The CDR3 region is CASRQDRDYTF. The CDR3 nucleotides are TGCGCCAGCAGACAGGACAGGGACTACACCTTC.

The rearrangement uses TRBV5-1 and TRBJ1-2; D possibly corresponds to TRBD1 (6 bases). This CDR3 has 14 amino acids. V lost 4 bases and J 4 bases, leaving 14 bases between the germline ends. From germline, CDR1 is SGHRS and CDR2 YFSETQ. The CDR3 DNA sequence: TGCGCCAGCAGCCTGGACAGTTTCCCCTATGGCTACACCTTC. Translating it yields CASSLDSFPYGYTF.

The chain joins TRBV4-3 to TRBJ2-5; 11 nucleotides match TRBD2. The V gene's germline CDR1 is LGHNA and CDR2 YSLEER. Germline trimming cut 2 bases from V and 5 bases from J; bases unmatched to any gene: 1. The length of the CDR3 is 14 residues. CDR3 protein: CASSQSSGGETQYF. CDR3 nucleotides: TGCGCCAGCAGCCAATCTAGCGGGGGGGAGACCCAGTACTTC.

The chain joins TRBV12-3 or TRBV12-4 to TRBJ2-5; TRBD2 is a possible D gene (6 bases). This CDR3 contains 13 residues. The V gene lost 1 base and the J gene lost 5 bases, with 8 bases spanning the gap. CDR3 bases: TGTGCCAGCAGTTTAGTTCGGGGGGAGACCCAGTACTTC. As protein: CASSLVRGETQYF.

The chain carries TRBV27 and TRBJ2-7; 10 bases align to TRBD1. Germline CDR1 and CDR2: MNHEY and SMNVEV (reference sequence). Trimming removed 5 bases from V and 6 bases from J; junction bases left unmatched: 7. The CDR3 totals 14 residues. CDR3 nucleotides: TGTGCCAGCAGTGAGGGACAGGGGAGAGGCGAGCAGTACTTC. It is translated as CASSEGQGRGEQYF.

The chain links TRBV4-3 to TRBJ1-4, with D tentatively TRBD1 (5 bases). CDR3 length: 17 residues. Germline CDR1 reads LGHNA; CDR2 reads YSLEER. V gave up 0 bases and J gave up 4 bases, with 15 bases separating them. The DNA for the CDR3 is TGCGCCAGCAGCCAAGATGACGCGAGACAGATTAATGAAAAACTGTTTTTT. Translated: CASSQDDARQINEKLFF.

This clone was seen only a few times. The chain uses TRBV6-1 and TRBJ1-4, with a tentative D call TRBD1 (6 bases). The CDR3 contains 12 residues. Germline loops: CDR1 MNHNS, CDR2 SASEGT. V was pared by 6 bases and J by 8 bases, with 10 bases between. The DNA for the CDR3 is TGTGCCAGCAGAAACAGGGACGAAAAACTGTTTTTT. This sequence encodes CASRNRDEKLFF.

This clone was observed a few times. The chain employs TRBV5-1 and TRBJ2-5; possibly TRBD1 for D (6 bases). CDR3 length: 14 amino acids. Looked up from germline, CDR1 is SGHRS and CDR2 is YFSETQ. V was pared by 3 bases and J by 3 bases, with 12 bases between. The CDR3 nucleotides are TGCGCCAGCAGCTCAGCCGACAGGAAAGAGACCCAGTACTTC. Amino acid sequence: CASSSADRKETQYF.